This T cell receptor (beta chain) was recorded in a study of T cell repertoires in cytomegalovirus infection. Across the whole study: Both a matching HLA type and CMV infection were indicated by public TCR beta signatures. Overall study findings and caveats: There were carriers of CMV plus the relevant HLA, and cumulative public TCR beta family frequency identified them. The response measured ex vivo was dominated by TCR beta clonotypes (HLA-C-restricted and CMV-specific).

In its sample, this clonotype was seen a few times. What it binds is unknown. The V end was cut by 1 base, the J end by 4 bases, with 7 bases between. The CDR3 loop spans 14 amino acids. Germline V gene sequence: CDR1 SEHNR, CDR2 FQNEAQ (reference sequence). TCRdb called the reads again in MiXCR, with one record for every CDR3 protein. In the table there are roughly 600,000 distinct CDR3 sequences, roughly 26% of which are singletons. The TCR sequence derives from a human donor in good health (CMV status not recorded). Some clones in this sample may be carry-over from other donors' samples. The rearrangement uses TRBV7-9 and TRBJ1-4; D gene uncertain. Input material: CD8+ T cells from PBMCs. Written as DNA, the CDR3 is TGTGCCAGCAGCTTAGAGGTGTTTAATGAAAAACTGTTTTTT. This translates into CASSLEVFNEKLFF.